The rows below give T cell receptor beta chains drawn from one sample of a study of CD8+ T cells in alopecia areata. Assay: immunoSEQ multiplex PCR; the TCRdb copy retains only in-frame clones and omits some. The sample consists of 200,000 to 250,000 clones, about 50% of them appearing once. Sample: CD4+ T cells sorted from blood, taken at week 4, from a patient treated with tofacitinib. These TCRs come from a human donor with alopecia areata. Each CDR3 is given with its conserved first and last residue. The D gene is left open where the match is weak. Not every row has a clone size; where given, it reads once, few, many or a size class.

clone size	D gene	V gene	J gene	CDR3 DNA	CDR3 protein
many	.	TRBV12-5	TRBJ2-2	TGTGCTACCGGTAGCCGGTACCCTCAGGGCTCCGGGGAGCTGTTTTTT	CATGSRYPQGSGELFF
.	.	TRBV29-1	TRBJ2-7	TGCAGCGTTTTAAGGGGCTACGAGCAGTACTTC	CSVLRGYEQYF
.	TRBD2	TRBV7-6	TRBJ2-1	TGTGCCAGCAGCGGCCTAGCGGGTTACAATGAGCAGTTCTTC	CASSGLAGYNEQFF
.	.	TRBV5-6	TRBJ2-7	TGTGCCAGCAGCTTGGCCGCAAGGCCCTCCTACGAGCAGTACTTC	CASSLAARPSYEQYF
.	.	TRBV19	TRBJ2-3	TGTGCCAGTAGTGCGGGACAGACCTTCACAGATACGCAGTATTTT	CASSAGQTFTDTQYF
.	.	TRBV29-1	TRBJ1-1	TGCAGCGTTGCCACCACGGGTGTAGAAGCTTTCTTT	CSVATTGVEAFF
.	TRBD1	TRBV2	TRBJ1-1	TGTGCCAGCAGTGCTGTACAGGGGGTAAGCACTGAAGCTTTCTTT	CASSAVQGVSTEAFF
.	TRBD1	TRBV5-6	TRBJ2-7	TGTGCCAGCAGCCCGGAAGGGACAGGGGTGTACGAGCAGTACTTC	CASSPEGTGVYEQYF
.	TRBD1	TRBV7-6	TRBJ2-1	TGTGCCAGCAGCCCGACAGGGTCCTACAATGAGCAGTTCTTC	CASSPTGSYNEQFF
.	.	TRBV30	TRBJ2-7	TGTGCCTGGAGTGTAGACCAGGCGTCCTACGAGCAGTACTTC	CAWSVDQASYEQYF
.	TRBD1	TRBV7-9	TRBJ1-2	TGTGCCAGCAGCGGGGGACAGCCCTATGGCTACACCTTC	CASSGGQPYGYTF
.	TRBD2	TRBV5-1	TRBJ2-1	TGCGCCAGCAGCTTGGTAGCGGGGGTAAACAATGAGCAGTTCTTC	CASSLVAGVNNEQFF
.	TRBD1	TRBV30	TRBJ1-5	TGTGCCTGGGGCGGACAGGGGGCCGGACTACACAATCAGCCCCAGCATTTT	CAWGGQGAGLHNQPQHF
few	.	TRBV10-2	TRBJ1-2	TGCGCCAGCAGTGAGTCGTTGGGGCATGGCTACACCTTC	CASSESLGHGYTF
.	.	TRBV5-4	TRBJ2-3	TGTGCCAGCAGCTTGGGTAAAGATACGCAGTATTTT	CASSLGKDTQYF
.	.	TRBV29-1	TRBJ2-1	TGCAGCGTCCACTCGGGGAGCTCCTACAATGAGCAGTTCTTC	CSVHSGSSYNEQFF
.	.	TRBV29-1	TRBJ2-5	TGCAGCGTCCTCCCTGGGCGGACTATCCAAGAGACCCAGTACTTC	CSVLPGRTIQETQYF
.	TRBD1	TRBV4-1	TRBJ1-2	TGCGCCAGCAGCCCAGAAGAGACAGGGGGAAACTATGGCTACACCTTC	CASSPEETGGNYGYTF
.	.	TRBV27	TRBJ2-4	TGTGCCAGCGGACAAACTAAAGGCATTCAGTACTTC	CASGQTKGIQYF
.	TRBD1	TRBV4-3	TRBJ2-7	TGCGCCAGCAGCCAAGGGACAGGGCGGGGAGAGCAGTACTTC	CASSQGTGRGEQYF
.	TRBD1	TRBV7-8	TRBJ1-1	TGTGCCAGCAGCCTCCGACAGGGAGGTGAAGCTTTCTTT	CASSLRQGGEAFF
.	.	TRBV7-2	TRBJ1-5	TGTGCCAGCAGCGTTTCAGAGGCTACTAATCAGCCCCAGCATTTT	CASSVSEATNQPQHF
.	.	TRBV6-5	TRBJ1-5	TGTGCCAGCAGCCCCTCCGGGAGACGGCAGCCCCAGCATTTT	CASSPSGRRQPQHF
.	.	TRBV4-3	TRBJ2-4	TGCGCCAGCAGCCCCCTTTTGTCAGGGAAGGATTTCTTTGACAAAAACATTCAGTACTTC	CASSPLLSGKDFFDKNIQYF
.	TRBD1	TRBV29-1	TRBJ1-5	TGCAGCGCTAAGATACAGGGGGCCTTGTCCCAGCATTTT	CSAKIQGALSQHF
few	.	TRBV7-8	TRBJ2-3	TGTGCCAGCAGCTTATACCAGAGTATGGCAGATACGCAGTATTTT	CASSLYQSMADTQYF
once	.	TRBV29-1	TRBJ2-2	TGCAGCGTTGTTACTCCCGGGGAGCTGTTTTTT	CSVVTPGELFF
many	.	TRBV7-9	TRBJ1-1	TGTGCCAGCAGCTCTAATGCCAGGGAGGCTTTCTTT	CASSSNAREAFF
.	.	TRBV29-1	TRBJ2-3	TGCAGCGTTGGGCCCGTTTTACACAATACGCAGTATTTT	CSVGPVLHNTQYF
.	.	TRBV20-1	TRBJ2-3	TGCAGTGCTAGAGGAGTAGATACGCAGTATTTT	CSARGVDTQYF
.	TRBD1	TRBV4-3	TRBJ1-5	TGCGCCAGCAGCCCGCGGGGACAGGGAGATCAGCCCCAGCATTTT	CASSPRGQGDQPQHF